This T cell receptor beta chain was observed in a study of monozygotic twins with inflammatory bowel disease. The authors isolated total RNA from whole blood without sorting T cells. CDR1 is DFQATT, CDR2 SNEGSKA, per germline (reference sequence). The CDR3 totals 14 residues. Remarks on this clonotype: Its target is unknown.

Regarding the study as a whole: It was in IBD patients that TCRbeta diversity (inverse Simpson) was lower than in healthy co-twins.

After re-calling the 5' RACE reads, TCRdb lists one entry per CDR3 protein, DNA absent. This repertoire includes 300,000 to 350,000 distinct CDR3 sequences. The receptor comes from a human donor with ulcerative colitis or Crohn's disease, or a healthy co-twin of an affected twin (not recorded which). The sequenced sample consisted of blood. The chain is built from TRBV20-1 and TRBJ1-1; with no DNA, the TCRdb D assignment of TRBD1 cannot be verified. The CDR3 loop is CSARDRTGRTEAFF.